This T cell receptor beta chain was retrieved from a study of blood T cell repertoires in COVID-19. TCRdb keeps only in-frame clones here, not all; method: immunoSEQ multiplex PCR. The table shows fewer than 65,000 clones, with 80% to 90% occurring only once. The CDR3 is made up of 15 amino acids. Germline CDR1 is SGDLS and CDR2 is YYNGEE. V gave up 3 bases and J gave up 1 base; unmatched junction bases: 6. The clonotype comes from a man aged 55 to 70 with acute or convalescent COVID-19. The chain combines TRBV9 with TRBJ1-1; 7 bases match TRBD1. The specimen was peripheral blood. The CDR3 nucleotides read TGTGCCAGCAGCGAGGGACAGCGGTCGAACACTGAAGCTTTCTTT. It translates to CASSEGQRSNTEAFF.